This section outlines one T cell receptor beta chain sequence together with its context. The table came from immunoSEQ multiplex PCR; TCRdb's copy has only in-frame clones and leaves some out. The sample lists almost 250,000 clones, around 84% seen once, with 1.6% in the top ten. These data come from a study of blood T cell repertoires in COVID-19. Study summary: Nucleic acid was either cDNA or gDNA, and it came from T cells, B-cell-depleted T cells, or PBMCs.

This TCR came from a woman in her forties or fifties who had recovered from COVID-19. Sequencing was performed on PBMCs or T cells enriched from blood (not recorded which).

The CDR3, as DNA: TGCGCCAGCAGCCAAATCGGGCGGGAAAAGGGCACTGAAGCTTTCTTT. Its translation: CASSQIGREKGTEAFF. This chain joins TRBV4-1 and TRBJ1-1; D not resolved. This CDR3 region has 16 residues. Between the trimmed V and J ends, which lost 2 bases and 4 bases, there was a span of 17 bases. Looked up from germline, CDR1 is MGHRA and CDR2 is YSYEKL.